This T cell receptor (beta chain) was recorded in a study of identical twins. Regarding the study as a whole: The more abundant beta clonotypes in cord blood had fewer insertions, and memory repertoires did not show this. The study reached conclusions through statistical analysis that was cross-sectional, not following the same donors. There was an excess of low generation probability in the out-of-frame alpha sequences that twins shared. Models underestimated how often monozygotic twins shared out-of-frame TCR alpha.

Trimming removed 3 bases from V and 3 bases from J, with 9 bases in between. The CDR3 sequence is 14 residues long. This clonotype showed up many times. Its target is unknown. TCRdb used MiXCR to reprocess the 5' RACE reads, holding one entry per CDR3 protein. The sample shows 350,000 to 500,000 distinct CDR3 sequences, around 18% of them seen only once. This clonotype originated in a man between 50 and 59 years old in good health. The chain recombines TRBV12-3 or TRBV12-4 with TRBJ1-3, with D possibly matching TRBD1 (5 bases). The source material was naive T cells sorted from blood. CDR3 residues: CASSFGAGGNTIYF. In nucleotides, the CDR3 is TGTGCCAGCAGTTTCGGGGCTGGTGGAAACACCATATATTTT.